This T cell receptor beta chain emerged from a study of T cells after posttransplantation cyclophosphamide. Study outcomes and limitations: Recipient CMV seropositivity and CMV reactivation strongly tracked TRB clonality. Blood and skin or GI T cell repertoires showed limited TRB overlap.

The related graft donor's blood sample was taken on the day of bone marrow donation. The CDR3 contains 15 residues. Germline CDR1 is SEHNR and CDR2 is FQNEAQ (reference sequence). V was cut by 0 bases and J by 5 bases, with 12 bases left in between. Libraries were prepared by immunoSEQ multiplex PCR; TCRdb keeps only in-frame clonotypes and omits some of them. The sample was found to contain more than 20,000 clones, and every one recurs. This clone was counted ten times or more. As yet, its antigen is unknown. This clonotype was sampled from a man over 45 in good health, CMV-negative, and a related stem cell transplant donor. The chain links TRBV7-9 to TRBJ2-3; D may be TRBD2 (6 bases). Sequences were obtained from PBMCs. The CDR3, as DNA: TGTGCCAGCAGCTTAGCAGGTAGCGGTGGAGATACGCAGTATTTT. Amino acids: CASSLAGSGGDTQYF.